Listed here are 5 T cell receptor beta chains from one sample, sequenced in a study of T-cell memory formation after mild COVID-19. From the 5' RACE reads, TCRdb called clonotypes with MiXCR, one entry per CDR3 protein. The sample lists some 490,000 distinct CDR3 sequences, about 20% occurring once. The sample consisted of PBMCs or a T cell subset sorted from them (not recorded which). The receptors derive from an adult woman who had mild COVID-19 (a few samples of this study predate the infection). Cell type and time point are not known.

J is TRBJ2-2 and V is TRBV29-1; D tentatively fits TRBD1 or TRBD2 (5 bases each). Germline lookup yields CDR1 SQVTM and CDR2 ANQGSEA. Trimming took 1 base from V and 5 from J, leaving 14 bases between them. The CDR3 consists of 15 residues. The CDR3 protein is CSVEVNGARTGELFF. DNA for the CDR3: TGCAGCGTTGAAGTCAACGGGGCGAGGACCGGGGAGCTGTTTTTT.

The rearrangement uses TRBV12-3 or TRBV12-4 and TRBJ2-1; the D gene is possibly TRBD1 (5 bases). The V and J ends lost 2 bases and 5 bases respectively, with 7 bases between them. This CDR3 comprises 13 residues. The CDR3 DNA sequence: TGTGCCAGCAGTTTAAGGGGAAACAATGAGCAGTTCTTC. Its translation is CASSLRGNNEQFF.

This clonotype has ten or more counts. A junction boundary mismatches the germline segment, possibly from a read error. The chain has TRBV5-1 and TRBJ2-5; 8 nucleotides match TRBD1. This CDR3 spans 13 amino acids. The V gene's germline CDR1 is SGHRS and CDR2 YFSETQ. CDR3 bases: TGTGCCAGCAGCCTGGACAGGGAAGAGACCCAGTACTTC. Translation: CASSLDREETQYF. Supplemented by reference TRBV5-1 and TRBJ2-5, the full variable domain reads KAGVTQTPRYLIKTRGQQVTLSCSPISGHRSVSWYQQTPGQGLQFLFEYFSETQRNKGNFPGRFSGRQFSNSRSEMNVSTLELGDSALYLCASSLDREETQYFGPGTRLLVL.

The rearrangement links TRBV5-5 to TRBJ2-7; D possibly corresponds to TRBD2 (6 bases). CDR1 and CDR2 (germline): SGHKS, YYEKEE (reference sequence). The V end was cut by 0 bases, the J end by 0 bases, with 16 bases between. The CDR3 has 17 amino acids. The CDR3 region is CASSLAFMSGFSYEQYF. CDR3 in DNA: TGTGCCAGCAGCTTGGCCTTCATGAGCGGGTTCTCCTACGAGCAGTACTTC.

This clonotype was seen a handful of times. This chain links TRBV29-1 with TRBJ2-5; D unresolved. This CDR3 is 13 amino acids long. V lost 6 bases, J lost 0 bases, and 11 bases lay in between. Germline V gene sequence: CDR1 SQVTM, CDR2 ANQGSEA. CDR3 sequence reads: CSVLGSDQETQYF. As DNA, the CDR3 is TGCAGCGTCCTTGGCAGCGACCAAGAGACCCAGTACTTC.